This TCR beta chain came from a study of T cell responses to AZD1222 COVID-19 vaccine. From germline, CDR1 is MDHEN and CDR2 SYDVKM. The V and J ends lost 6 bases and 1 base respectively, with 7 bases between them. The CDR3 covers 12 residues. The repertoire was sequenced with immunoSEQ multiplex PCR; TCRdb's copy has only in-frame clones and lacks some. The sample gives about 120,000 clones, around 90% of which show up once; around a tenth is in the top ten. This rearrangement joins TRBV28 to TRBJ2-7; D unresolved. Sample: peripheral blood, taken on day 0 of AZD1222 vaccination. This receptor was obtained from an adult in good health. CDR3 DNA: TGTGCCAGCAGCAAAACGTCCTACGAGCAGTACTTC. Its translation: CASSKTSYEQYF.